This T cell receptor (beta chain) was documented in a study of blood T cell repertoires in COVID-19 (dated by TCRdb to about 2020). Background on the whole study: Samples from collaborators originated in the United States, Italy and Spain and spanned both the acute and convalescent phases of COVID-19. The prospective study material was composed of cDNA or gDNA derived from T cells, B-cell-depleted T cells, or PBMCs. The dataset comprised deeply sampled blood TCRbeta repertoires from subjects exposed to, actively infected with, or recovered from COVID-19. The repertoires were released in a freely available public database intended as a resource for research on the immune response to SARS-CoV-2. The samples were drawn from two sources: the first 160 participants of the ongoing ImmuneRACE study, and 1,200 or so subjects contributed by 6 global collaborators. A de-identified subject ID, COVID-19 status, age in years and sex were almost always included in the sample metadata. Where available, HLA class I and class II types were obtained from metadata supplied by the sample provider rather than from assay-based typing.

Concerning this clone itself: Its antigen remains undetermined. Per-nucleotide qualities are absent, and no much larger clonotype sits a single base away.

Whole blood was collected in K2EDTA tubes by collaborating institutions according to the institutions' own protocols. For TCRbeta analysis, collaborators shipped samples in one of three forms: frozen whole blood, isolated PBMCs, or DNA extracted from either of those sample types. The investigation overall reported the following: The quantity of clinical and demographic metadata differed by source and by participant and was supplied without curation.

TCRbeta CDR3 regions were amplified from genomic DNA using the immunoSEQ Assay, a bias-controlled multiplex PCR. From the authors' description of their analysis: Nucleated cell counts per sample were estimated from amplification of reference gene primers within the assay. To quantify the absolute abundance of each unique TCRbeta CDR3 rearrangement, sequence reads were collapsed and filtered. Productive Simpson clonality was computed per sample as the square root of Simpson's diversity index over productive rearrangements. Held by TCRdb, this immuneACCESS table contains in-frame sequences only and omits some clones. Under half of the omission traces to an unresolved V gene where checked; the cause of the rest is unknown. That table furnishes V, J and clone size, whereas the DNA furnished D and trimming. A total of about 200,000 clones appear in this sample, around 86% of them only once. The ten largest clones add up to about 2.9% of the sample.

From the cysteine up to the phenylalanine, the CDR3 has a length of 14 residues. Of the read, only the CDR3 DNA is kept; its 42 bases are in frame from base 1. V loses 4 bases of germline sequence and J loses 10 bases, and the interval between the two ends is 19 bases. The germline V gene gives CDR1 as MNHEY and CDR2 as SVGAGI. Recombination connected TRBV6-5 to TRBJ1-2, with TRBD1 tentatively as D gene (6 bases match). The sequence derives from a man in his 60s with acute or convalescent COVID-19. The source material was peripheral blood. The base sequence is TGTGCCAGCAGTTCACGCGGGGGGCTAATATCCTACACCTTC. It codes for CASSSRGGLISYTF.